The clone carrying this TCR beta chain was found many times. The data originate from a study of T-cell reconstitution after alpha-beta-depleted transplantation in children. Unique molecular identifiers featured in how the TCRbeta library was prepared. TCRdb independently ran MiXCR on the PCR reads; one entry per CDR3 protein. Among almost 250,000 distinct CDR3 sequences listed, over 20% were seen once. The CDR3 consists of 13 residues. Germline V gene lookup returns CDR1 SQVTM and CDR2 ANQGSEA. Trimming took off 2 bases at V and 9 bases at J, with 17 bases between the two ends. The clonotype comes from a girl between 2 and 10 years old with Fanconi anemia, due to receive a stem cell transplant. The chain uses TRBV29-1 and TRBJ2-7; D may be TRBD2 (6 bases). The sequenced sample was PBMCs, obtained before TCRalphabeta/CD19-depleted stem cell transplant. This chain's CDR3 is CSVENGGAGGQYF. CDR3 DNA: TGCAGCGTTGAAAACGGCGGTGCCGGGGGGCAGTACTTC.